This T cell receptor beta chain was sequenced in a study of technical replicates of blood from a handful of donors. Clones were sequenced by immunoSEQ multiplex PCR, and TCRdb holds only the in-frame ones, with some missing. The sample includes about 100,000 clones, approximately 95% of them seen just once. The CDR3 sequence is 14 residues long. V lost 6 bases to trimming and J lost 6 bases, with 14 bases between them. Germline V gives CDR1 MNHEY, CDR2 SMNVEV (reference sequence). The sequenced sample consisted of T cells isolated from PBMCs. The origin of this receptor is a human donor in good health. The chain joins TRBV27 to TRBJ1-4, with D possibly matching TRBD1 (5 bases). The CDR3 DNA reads TGTGCCAGCAGCCCACCAGGGTTTGATGAAAAACTGTTTTTT. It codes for CASSPPGFDEKLFF.